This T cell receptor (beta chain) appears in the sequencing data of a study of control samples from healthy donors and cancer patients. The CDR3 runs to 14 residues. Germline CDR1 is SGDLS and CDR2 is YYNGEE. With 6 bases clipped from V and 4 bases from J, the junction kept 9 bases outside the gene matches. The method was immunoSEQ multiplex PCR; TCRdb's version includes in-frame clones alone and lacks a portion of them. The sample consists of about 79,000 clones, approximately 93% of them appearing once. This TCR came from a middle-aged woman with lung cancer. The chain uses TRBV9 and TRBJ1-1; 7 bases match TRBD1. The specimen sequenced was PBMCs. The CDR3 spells CASTTNRGSTEAFF. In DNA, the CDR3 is TGTGCCAGCACCACAAACAGGGGTAGCACTGAAGCTTTCTTT.